This TCR beta chain is from a study of regulatory T cells in long-lasting Graves disease. Overall study findings and caveats: Analysis covered peripheral blood alone, not thyroid tissue.

Construction of the TCR beta libraries employed iRepertoire HTBI primers in conjunction with Arm-PCR of CDR3 regions. MiXCR was run by TCRdb on the multiplex PCR reads, yielding one entry per CDR3 protein. This sample has around 360,000 distinct CDR3 sequences, with roughly 16% found just once. CDR3 length: 15 residues. J gave up 3 bases and V 4 bases, and 4 bases lay outside the gene matches. As for time point: newly diagnosed GD, antithyroid drugs for less than 3 months. Preparation of the TCR library used RNA extracted from PBMCs. This clonotype was seen repeatedly, ten times or more. Its matching antigen is unknown. These data were also filed under a second study, of T cells in Graves' hyperthyroidism and ophthalmopathy. That source notes: Carried out on the TCR CDR3, a first-round RT-PCR used the HTBI primer set.

The V call is TRBV12-3 or TRBV12-4, the J call TRBJ1-5; 9 bases fit TRBD1. The input for sequencing was peripheral blood mononuclear cells (PBMCs), taken at new diagnosis, from a patient treated with antithyroid drugs. The origin of this receptor is a woman in her late teens or twenties with Graves disease. CDR3 bases: TGTGCCAGCAGTTCCGGGACAGGGTACAATCAGCCCCAGCATTTT. Its translation is CASSSGTGYNQPQHF.